The 20 T cell receptor beta chains given below trace back to one sample, sequenced in a study of identical twins' blood T cells. TCRdb analysed the 5' RACE reads with MiXCR anew, one entry per CDR3 protein. The sample carries 350,000 to 400,000 distinct CDR3 sequences, about 28% recorded once. Source material: PBMCs. These receptors all stem from a woman aged 18 to 49 in good health.

This clonotype was found many times. V gene TRBV10-1 combines with J gene TRBJ1-1; D is unresolved. Germline V CDR1 and CDR2: WNHNN, SYGVQD (reference sequence). V gave up 7 bases and J gave up 0 bases, with 9 bases separating them. The CDR3 loop spans 13 amino acids. CDR3 amino acids: CASKSDLNTEAFF. The CDR3 DNA reads as TGCGCCAGCAAGTCAGACCTGAACACTGAAGCTTTCTTT.

J is TRBJ1-1 and V is TRBV20-1, with D maybe TRBD1 (5 bases). Deletions cut 3 bases from V and 1 base from J, with 9 bases between. Looked up from germline, CDR1 is DFQATT and CDR2 is SNEGSKA (reference sequence). The CDR3 has 13 amino acids. The CDR3 region has the DNA TGCAGTGCTAGCTCCGGACAGAACACTGAAGCTTTCTTT. Translated: CSASSGQNTEAFF.

Comments on this clonotype: This may be a read error, as it is one base from a much larger clone. This sequence joins TRBV2 and TRBJ1-1; D is ambiguous. This CDR3 comprises 12 residues. Germline V CDR1 and CDR2: SNHLY, FYNNEI. The CDR3, as DNA: TGTGTCAGCAGTGCGTGGGGTTCTGAAGCTTTCTTT. Protein: CVSSAWGSEAFF. Complete variable domain (other parts from reference TRBV2 and TRBJ1-1): EPEVTQTPSHQVTQMGQEVILRCVPISNHLYFYWYRQILGQKVEFLVSFYNNEISEKSEIFDDQFSVERPDGSNFTLKIRSTKLEDSAMYFCVSSAWGSEAFFGQGTRLTVV.

This sequence joins TRBV5-1 and TRBJ2-2, with D possibly matching TRBD2 (6 bases). Germline CDR1 is SGHRS and CDR2 is YFSETQ. V gave up 1 base and J gave up 0 bases, with 10 bases separating them. There are 16 residues in the CDR3. CDR3 sequence reads: CASSLSPSANTGELFF. In DNA form, the CDR3 reads TGCGCCAGCAGCTTGTCTCCTAGCGCGAACACCGGGGAGCTGTTTTTT.

This clonotype was seen only a few times. The chain has TRBV20-1 and TRBJ1-2; D is unresolved. Germline CDR1 DFQATT, CDR2 SNEGSKA (reference sequence). The CDR3 totals 16 residues. V gave up 1 base and J gave up 1 base, with 16 bases separating them. The CDR3 protein is CSARGGPSHVNYGYTF. The CDR3 DNA reads as TGCAGTGCTAGAGGCGGGCCCTCCCACGTTAACTATGGCTACACCTTC.

The chain employs TRBV19 and TRBJ2-5, with 10 bases identical to TRBD2. J gave up 1 base and V 5 bases, and 7 bases lay outside the gene matches. Germline-derived CDR1 and CDR2 are LNHDA and SQIVND (reference sequence). The CDR3 contains 16 residues. CDR3 nucleotides: TGTGCCAGTAGTTCTCGGACTAGCGGATCCCAAGAGACCCAGTACTTC. Protein product: CASSSRTSGSQETQYF.

CDR3 DNA: TGTGCCAGCAGTTACGGTACTAGCGGCGCAGATACGCAGTATTTT. It encodes CASSYGTSGADTQYF. The chain couples TRBV6-5 to TRBJ2-3; 8 bases are a match to TRBD2. J lost 4 bases, V lost 2 bases, and 5 bases had no gene match. This CDR3 region has 15 residues. Germline CDR1 is MNHEY and CDR2 is SVGAGI.

This clonotype was recorded at least ten times. CDR3 bases: TGTGCCAGCAGCTCACAGGGTGGGGACACTGAAGCTTTCTTT. Its protein is CASSSQGGDTEAFF. The chain carries TRBV7-9 and TRBJ1-1; D is perhaps TRBD1 (6 bases). The ends were cut back, 4 bases at V and 3 bases at J, with 12 bases in the middle. In germline, CDR1 is SEHNR, CDR2 FQNEAQ (reference sequence). This CDR3 spans 14 amino acids. Full variable domain (outside the CDR3, taken from reference TRBV7-9 and TRBJ1-1): DTGVSQNPRHKITKRGQNVTFRCDPISEHNRLYWYRQTLGQGPEFLTYFQNEAQLEKSRLLSDRFSAERPKGSFSTLEIQRTEQGDSAMYLCASSSQGGDTEAFFGQGTRLTVV.

In regard to this clonotype: Since a much larger clone is just one base distant, this may be a read error. The chain recombines TRBV12-3 or TRBV12-4 with TRBJ2-2; D is undetermined. The CDR3 totals 15 residues. Trimming removed 7 bases at V and 1 base at J, with 13 bases between. This CDR3 is CASTDPGRNTGELFF. CDR3 nucleotides: TGTGCCAGCACCGACCCGGGTAGGAACACCGGGGAGCTGTTTTTT.

The chain joins TRBV12-3 or TRBV12-4 to TRBJ2-7; no definite D call. V was cut by 7 bases and J by 0 bases, with 10 bases left in between. This CDR3 contains 13 residues. CDR3 residues: CASTPGSSYEQYF. For the CDR3, the DNA is TGTGCCAGCACCCCAGGAAGCTCCTACGAGCAGTACTTC.

The table lists this clonotype with many counts. The chain recombines TRBV11-2 with TRBJ1-1; D is ambiguous. Trimming shortened V by 1 base and J by 6 bases, and 9 bases separated the two germline ends. Looked up from germline, CDR1 is SGHAT and CDR2 is FQNNGV. The CDR3 length is 13 residues. CDR3 region: CASSLVYGAEAFF. The DNA of the CDR3 is TGTGCCAGCAGCTTAGTGTACGGCGCTGAAGCTTTCTTT.

The V and J genes are TRBV6-5 and TRBJ2-5; 7 bases fit TRBD2. The CDR3 loop spans 14 amino acids. J gave up 2 bases and V 8 bases, and 8 bases lay outside the gene matches. The V gene's germline CDR1 is MNHEY and CDR2 SVGAGI. The chain's CDR3 is CASQISGPQETQYF. CDR3 DNA: TGTGCCAGCCAGATTAGCGGGCCTCAAGAGACCCAGTACTTC.

This clonotype was seen more than once but under ten times. The J gene is TRBJ2-3, the V gene TRBV5-4; D gene unclear. This CDR3 has 15 amino acids. CDR1 SGHNT and CDR2 YYREEE come from the germline V gene (reference sequence). Trimming left V 0 bases short and J 0 bases short, with 8 bases between. The CDR3 bases are TGTGCCAGCAGCTTGGACTCCTCTAGCACAGATACGCAGTATTTT. Translated: CASSLDSSSTDTQYF.

This clonotype was counted a few times. The chain links TRBV5-6 to TRBJ1-1; D call uncertain. V was cut by 1 base and J by 7 bases, with 5 bases left in between. CDR3 length: 11 amino acids. Germline V gene lookup returns CDR1 SGHDT and CDR2 YYEEEE. CDR3 in DNA: TGTGCCAGCAGCTTGTACGGTGAAGCTTTCTTT. Translated: CASSLYGEAFF.

V and J are TRBV6-5 and TRBJ1-2; the D gene is possibly TRBD1 (5 bases). Looked up from germline, CDR1 is MNHEY and CDR2 is SVGAGI. The V end lost 4 bases, the J end lost 8 bases, and 17 bases lay between the germline ends. The CDR3 sequence is 14 residues long. CDR3 sequence reads: CASSFMAGTVGYTF. The CDR3 nucleotides read TGTGCCAGCAGTTTCATGGCCGGGACGGTAGGCTACACCTTC.

This chain's CDR3 is CASSDSTSYNEQFF. The DNA of the CDR3 is TGTGCCAGCAGTGACAGTACCTCCTACAATGAGCAGTTCTTC. V gene TRBV2 combines with J gene TRBJ2-1; D is uncertain. The V and J ends lost 3 bases and 0 bases respectively, with 6 bases between them. Germline CDR1 is SNHLY and CDR2 is FYNNEI. The CDR3 runs to 14 residues.

The chain carries TRBV20-1 and TRBJ1-2, with D perhaps TRBD1 (5 bases). This CDR3 contains 15 residues. Germline CDR1 reads DFQATT; CDR2 reads SNEGSKA (reference sequence). Trimming left V 3 bases short and J 1 base short, with 15 bases between. This chain's CDR3 is CSARLWGDRNYGYTF. The CDR3 DNA follows: TGCAGTGCTAGGCTGTGGGGCGATCGTAACTATGGCTACACCTTC.

This clonotype was detected only once. The genes are TRBV20-1 and TRBJ1-1; D uncertain. V shed 0 bases and J shed 1 base, with 21 bases lying between them. Germline V gives CDR1 DFQATT, CDR2 SNEGSKA (reference sequence). The CDR3 runs to 18 residues. For the CDR3, the DNA is TGCAGTGCTAGAGACTCTAAATTCCCCGCCCAGGCGAACACTGAAGCTTTCTTT. Its translation is CSARDSKFPAQANTEAFF.

As for this clonotype: This may be a read error: a much more frequent sequence differs by one nucleotide. As DNA, the CDR3 is TGTGCCAGCAGTTTGTTGAGGGGTACGCAGTATTTT. Translation gives CASSLLRGTQYF. The chain carries TRBV2 and TRBJ2-3; D is possibly TRBD1 or TRBD2 (5 bases each). The ends were cut back, 5 bases at V and 8 bases at J, with 11 bases in the middle. The CDR3 length is 12 residues. CDR1 and CDR2 from the germline V gene are SNHLY and FYNNEI.

The rearrangement joins TRBV29-1 to TRBJ2-1; D might be TRBD1 or TRBD2, each matching 5 bases. This CDR3 has 12 residues. Germline CDR1 reads SQVTM; CDR2 reads ANQGSEA. The V end lost 6 bases, the J end lost 10 bases, and 16 bases lay between the germline ends. The CDR3 nucleotides are TGCAGCGTACTTAGCGCCGGGGACGAGCAGTTCTTC. Its translation: CSVLSAGDEQFF.